This TCR beta chain was sequenced in a study of identical twins. Trimming removed 6 bases from V and 6 bases from J; junction bases left unmatched: 9. The CDR3 totals 15 residues. Many counts were recorded for this clonotype. TCRdb re-analysed the 5' RACE reads in MiXCR, keeping a single row per CDR3 protein. The sample carries 550,000 to 800,000 distinct CDR3 sequences, about 7.1% recorded once. The sample also formed part of further work on yellow fever vaccine responses in identical twins.

Input material: PBMCs. V usage is TRBV12-3 or TRBV12-4 and J usage is TRBJ2-1; 9 bases agree with TRBD2. The origin of this receptor is a woman aged 18-30 years in good health. CDR3 protein: CASREIAGVGNEQFF. In nucleotides, the CDR3 is TGTGCCAGCAGAGAGATAGCGGGAGTCGGCAATGAGCAGTTCTTC.